This entry lists 11 T cell receptor beta chains sequenced from one sample in a study of patients and donors after allogeneic stem cell transplantation. TCRdb called the RT-PCR reads again in MiXCR, with one record for every CDR3 protein. The data hold approximately 98,000 distinct CDR3 sequences, with less than 45% observed a single time. Material: blood, either unsorted or a sorted T cell fraction (not recorded which). These receptor sequences come from a human donor who was either an allogeneic HSCT recipient or a stem cell or donor lymphocyte infusion donor (not recorded which). It is not recorded whose cells these are; they may come from a transplant donor.

J is TRBJ2-7 and V is TRBV28; weak D call: TRBD2 (6 bases). In germline, CDR1 is MDHEN, CDR2 SYDVKM. V lost 1 base to trimming and J lost 4 bases, with 8 bases between them. There are 13 residues in the CDR3. CDR3 nucleotides: TGTGCCAGCAGTTTATTCGGGGGATACGAGCAGTACTTC. Amino acid sequence: CASSLFGGYEQYF.

The rearrangement joins TRBV30 to TRBJ1-1; no clear D. The ends were cut back, 0 bases at V and 4 bases at J, with 18 bases in the middle. This CDR3 region has 16 residues. Germline V gene sequence: CDR1 GTSNPN, CDR2 SVGIG (reference sequence). Written as DNA, the CDR3 is TGTGCCTGGAGTGTCCCCCGGGGAGGGATGGGCACTGAAGCTTTCTTT. It specifies CAWSVPRGGMGTEAFF.

This clonotype was detected many times. This chain links TRBV7-2 with TRBJ1-3; D gene unclear. Germline loops: CDR1 SGHTA, CDR2 FQGNSA. The length of the CDR3 is 12 residues. The ends were cut back, 3 bases at V and 4 bases at J, with 4 bases in the middle. CDR3 in DNA: TGTGCCAGCAGCTTTTCGGGAAACACCATATATTTT. Residues: CASSFSGNTIYF.

This clonotype was seen more than once but under ten times. This chain joins TRBV19 and TRBJ1-5, with a weak D call TRBD1 (5 bases). Germline lookup yields CDR1 LNHDA and CDR2 SQIVND (reference sequence). V was trimmed by 10 bases and J by 5 bases, leaving 12 bases between them. This CDR3 spans 12 amino acids. Written as DNA, the CDR3 is TGTGCCACCACAGGCGGAGATCAGCCCCAGCATTTT. This translates into CATTGGDQPQHF.

V gene TRBV15 combines with J gene TRBJ2-4; 9 nucleotides match TRBD1. The CDR3 runs 16 residues. Germline assignment: CDR1 LNHNV and CDR2 YYDKDF (reference sequence). The V and J ends lost 3 bases and 6 bases, in that order; junction bases with no gene match: 9. The CDR3 sequence is CATSSPGTGFGNIQYF. The CDR3 nucleotides are TGTGCCACCAGCAGTCCCGGGACAGGGTTCGGAAACATTCAGTACTTC.

This clonotype was seen only a few times. This chain connects TRBV4-2 to TRBJ1-5, with D uncertain. The ends were cut back, 1 base at V and 5 bases at J, with 12 bases in the middle. From germline, CDR1 is LGHNA and CDR2 YNFKEQ. This CDR3 contains 15 residues. CDR3 protein: CASSQGSQPDQPQHF. DNA for the CDR3: TGTGCCAGCAGCCAAGGAAGTCAGCCGGATCAGCCCCAGCATTTT.

Only a few counts were recorded for this clonotype. V is TRBV7-9 and J is TRBJ1-6; no reliable D call. The CDR3 has 15 residues. The germline V gene has CDR1 SEHNR and CDR2 FQNEAQ (reference sequence). Trimming removed 1 base at V and 0 bases at J, with 4 bases between. The CDR3 sequence: CASSLEGSYNSPLHF. CDR3 DNA: TGTGCCAGCAGCTTAGAAGGCTCCTATAATTCACCCCTCCACTTT.

CDR3 in amino acids: CSARGGGPAEAFF. CDR3 in DNA: TGCAGCGCTCGTGGGGGAGGGCCCGCTGAAGCTTTCTTT. This chain connects TRBV29-1 to TRBJ1-1, with a possible D match to TRBD1 (5 bases). Germline CDR1 SQVTM, CDR2 ANQGSEA. The V and J ends lost 7 bases and 6 bases respectively, with 18 bases between them. The CDR3 consists of 13 residues.

The V call is TRBV27, the J call TRBJ1-1; D ambiguous. The V end lost 7 bases, the J end lost 0 bases, and 12 bases lay between the germline ends. CDR1 is MNHEY, CDR2 SMNVEV, per germline (reference sequence). This CDR3 contains 14 residues. The CDR3 region has the DNA TGTGCCAGCACGCGTACAGCCCTGAACACTGAAGCTTTCTTT. It is translated as CASTRTALNTEAFF.

This clonotype was recorded only once. The chain carries TRBV27 and TRBJ2-5; 10 positions agree with TRBD1. There are 14 residues in the CDR3. Per germline, CDR1 MNHEY and CDR2 SMNVEV (reference sequence). After removal of 6 bases from V and 10 bases from J, the junction contained 11 bases not matched to a gene. CDR3 protein: CASRDRGPPGSQYF. In DNA form, the CDR3 reads TGTGCCAGCAGAGACAGGGGGCCGCCAGGGAGCCAGTACTTC.

The chain links TRBV28 to TRBJ1-3; D is unclear. V was trimmed by 5 bases and J by 0 bases, leaving 14 bases between them. The length of the CDR3 is 16 residues. Germline CDR1 reads MDHEN; CDR2 reads SYDVKM. The CDR3 nucleotides read TGTGCCAGCAGTGGGCGAGGAGGGAGCTCTGGAAACACCATATATTTT. It encodes CASSGRGGSSGNTIYF.